This entry features one TCR beta chain sequence. The antigen remains undetermined. The germline V and J ends were trimmed by 6 bases and 8 bases, with 16 bases remaining between them. Germline V lookup: CDR1 SNHLY, CDR2 FYNNEI. The CDR3 loop spans 13 amino acids. This sample was taken from a study of cytomegalovirus exposure and HLA in healthy donors. The study's findings and limits: Cytomegalovirus status was reportedly diagnosed by the classifier with high specificity and sensitivity.

Both 60 Vbeta primers and 13 Jbeta primers went into the PCR. Only in-frame clones appear in the TCRdb table, and some are missing; sequencing was by immunoSEQ multiplex PCR. The sample records fewer than 250,000 clones, 75% to 80% being singletons. The TCR originated in a woman aged 25 to 45 in good health and CMV-seropositive. Material: PBMCs. The V call is TRBV2, the J call TRBJ1-1; no clear D gene. This CDR3 reads CASSLPQLGEAFF. Here the CDR3 DNA reads TGTGCCAGCAGCCTCCCACAGCTCGGCGAAGCTTTCTTT.